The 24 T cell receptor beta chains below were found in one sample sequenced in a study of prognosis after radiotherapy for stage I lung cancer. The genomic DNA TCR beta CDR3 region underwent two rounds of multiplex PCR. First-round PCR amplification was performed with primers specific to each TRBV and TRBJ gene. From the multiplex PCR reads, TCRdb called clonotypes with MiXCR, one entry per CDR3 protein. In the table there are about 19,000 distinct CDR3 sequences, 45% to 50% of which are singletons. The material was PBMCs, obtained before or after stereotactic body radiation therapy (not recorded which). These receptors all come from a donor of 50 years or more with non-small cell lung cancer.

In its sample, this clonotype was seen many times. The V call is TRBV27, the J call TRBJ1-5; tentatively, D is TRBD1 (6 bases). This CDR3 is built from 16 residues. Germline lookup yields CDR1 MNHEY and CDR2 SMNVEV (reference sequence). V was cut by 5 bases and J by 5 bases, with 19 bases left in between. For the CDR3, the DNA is TGTGCCAGCAGTCTAGATCCACAGGGAAAGGATCAGCCCCAGCATTTT. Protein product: CASSLDPQGKDQPQHF.

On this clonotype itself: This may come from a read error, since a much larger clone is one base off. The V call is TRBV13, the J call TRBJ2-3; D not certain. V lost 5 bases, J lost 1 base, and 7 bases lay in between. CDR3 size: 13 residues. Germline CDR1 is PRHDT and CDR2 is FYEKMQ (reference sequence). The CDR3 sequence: CASSEVRTDTQYF. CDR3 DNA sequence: TGTGCCAGCAGCGAGGTTCGCACAGATACGCAGTATTTT.

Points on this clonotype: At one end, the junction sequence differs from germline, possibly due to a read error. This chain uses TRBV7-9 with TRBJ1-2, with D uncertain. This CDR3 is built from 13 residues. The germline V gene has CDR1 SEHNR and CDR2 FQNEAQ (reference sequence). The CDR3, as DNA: TGTGCCGGCAGCCCGAGGGAGTTGGGAAGCTACAACTTC. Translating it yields CAGSPRELGSYNF.

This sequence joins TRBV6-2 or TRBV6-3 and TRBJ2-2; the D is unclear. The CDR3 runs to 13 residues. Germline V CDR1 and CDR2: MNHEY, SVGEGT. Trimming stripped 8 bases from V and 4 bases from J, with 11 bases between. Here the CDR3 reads CASAPQLTGELFF. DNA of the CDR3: TGTGCCAGCGCACCGCAGCTCACCGGGGAGCTGTTTTTT.

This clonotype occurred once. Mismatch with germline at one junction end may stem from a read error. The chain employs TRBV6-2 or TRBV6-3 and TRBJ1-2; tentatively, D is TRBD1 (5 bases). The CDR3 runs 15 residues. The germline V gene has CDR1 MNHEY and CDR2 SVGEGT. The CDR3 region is CASSEDTGGGYGYTF. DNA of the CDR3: TGTGCCAGCAGTGAAGATACCGGGGGTGGCTATGGATACACCTTC.

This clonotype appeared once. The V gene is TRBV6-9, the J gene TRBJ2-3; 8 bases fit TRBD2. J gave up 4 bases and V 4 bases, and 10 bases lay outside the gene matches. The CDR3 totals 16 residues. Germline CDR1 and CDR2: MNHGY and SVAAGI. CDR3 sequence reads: CASSSPGTRSADTQYF. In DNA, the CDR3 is TGTGCCAGCAGTTCACCCGGGACTAGGTCGGCAGATACGCAGTATTTT.

DNA for the CDR3: TGTGCCAGCAGCTCTTTACAGGGGTGGGACCTCTCTGGGGCCAACGTCCTGACTTTC. Its protein is CASSSLQGWDLSGANVLTF. This chain connects TRBV6-1 to TRBJ2-6; 7 positions match TRBD1. Trimming cost V 6 bases and J 0 bases; bases outside gene matches: 14. CDR3 length: 19 residues. Germline loops: CDR1 MNHNS, CDR2 SASEGT.

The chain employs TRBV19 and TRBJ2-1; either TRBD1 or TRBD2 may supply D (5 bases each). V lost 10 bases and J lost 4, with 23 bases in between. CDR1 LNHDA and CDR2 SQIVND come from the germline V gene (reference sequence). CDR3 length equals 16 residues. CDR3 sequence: CANTGRGTSFYNEQFF. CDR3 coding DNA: TGTGCCAATACCGGTAGAGGGACCTCCTTTTACAATGAGCAGTTCTTC.

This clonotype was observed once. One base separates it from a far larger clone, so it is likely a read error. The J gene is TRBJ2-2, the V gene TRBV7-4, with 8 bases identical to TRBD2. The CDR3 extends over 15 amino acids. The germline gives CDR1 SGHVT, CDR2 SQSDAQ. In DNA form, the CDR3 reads TGTGCCAGCAGCCAAGCGGGAGCGGGCACCGGGGAGCTGGTTTTT. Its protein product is CASSQAGAGTGELVF.

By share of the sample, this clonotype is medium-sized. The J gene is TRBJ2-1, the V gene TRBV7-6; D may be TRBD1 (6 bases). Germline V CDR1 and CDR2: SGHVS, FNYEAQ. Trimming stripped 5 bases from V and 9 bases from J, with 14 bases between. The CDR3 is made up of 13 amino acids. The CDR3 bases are TGTGCCAGCAGCACATCACAGGGCGCTGAGCAGTTCTTC. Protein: CASSTSQGAEQFF.

This CDR3 reads CANREVLGYTF. CDR3 sequence (DNA): TGTGCCAACAGGGAGGTCTTGGGCTACACCTTC. The V and J genes are TRBV6-1 and TRBJ1-2; D may be TRBD1 (6 bases). CDR3 length: 11 amino acids. The germline V gene has CDR1 MNHNS and CDR2 SASEGT. The germline V and J ends were trimmed by 10 bases and 8 bases, with 14 bases remaining between them.

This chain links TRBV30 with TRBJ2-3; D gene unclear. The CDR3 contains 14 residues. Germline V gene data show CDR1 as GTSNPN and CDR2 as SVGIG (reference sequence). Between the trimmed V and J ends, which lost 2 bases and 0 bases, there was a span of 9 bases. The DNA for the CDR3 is TGTGCCTGGAGTCCGGGTCCAAGCACAGATACGCAGTATTTT. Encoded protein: CAWSPGPSTDTQYF.

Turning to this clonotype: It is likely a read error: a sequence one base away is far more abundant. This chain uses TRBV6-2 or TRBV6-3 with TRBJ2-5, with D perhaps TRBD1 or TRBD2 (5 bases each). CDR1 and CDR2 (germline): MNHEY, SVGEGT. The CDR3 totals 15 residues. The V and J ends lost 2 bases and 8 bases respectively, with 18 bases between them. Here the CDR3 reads CASSYLGRAGDTQYF. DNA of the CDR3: TGTGCCAGCAGTTACCTGGGCAGGGCCGGGGATACCCAGTACTTC.

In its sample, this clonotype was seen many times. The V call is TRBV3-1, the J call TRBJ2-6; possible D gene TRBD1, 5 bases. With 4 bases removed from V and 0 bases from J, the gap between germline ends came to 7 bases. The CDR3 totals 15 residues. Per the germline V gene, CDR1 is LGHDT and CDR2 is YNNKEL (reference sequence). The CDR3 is CASSRQLSGANVLTF. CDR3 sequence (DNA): TGTGCCAGCAGCCGACAGCTCTCTGGGGCCAACGTCCTGACTTTC.

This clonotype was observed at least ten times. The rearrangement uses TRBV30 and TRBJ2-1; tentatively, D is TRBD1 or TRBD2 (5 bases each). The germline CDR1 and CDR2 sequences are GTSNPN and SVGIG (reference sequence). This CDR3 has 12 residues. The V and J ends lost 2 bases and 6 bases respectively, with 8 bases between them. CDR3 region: CAWSQRGNEQFF. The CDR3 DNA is TGTGCCTGGAGTCAGAGGGGCAATGAGCAGTTCTTC.

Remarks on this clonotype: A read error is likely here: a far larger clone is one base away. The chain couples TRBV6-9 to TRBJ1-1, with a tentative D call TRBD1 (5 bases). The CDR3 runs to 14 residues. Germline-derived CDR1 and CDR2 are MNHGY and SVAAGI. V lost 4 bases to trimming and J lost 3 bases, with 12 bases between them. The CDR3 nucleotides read TGTGCCAGCAGTTCCCGGGGGTGGTACACTGAAGCTTTCTTT. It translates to CASSSRGWYTEAFF.

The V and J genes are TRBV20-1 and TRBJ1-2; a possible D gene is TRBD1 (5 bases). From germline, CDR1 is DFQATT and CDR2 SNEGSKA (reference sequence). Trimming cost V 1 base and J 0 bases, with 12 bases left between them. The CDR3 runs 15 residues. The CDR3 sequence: CSARAGGSANYGYTF. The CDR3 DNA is TGCAGTGCTAGAGCCGGGGGGAGTGCTAACTATGGCTACACCTTC.

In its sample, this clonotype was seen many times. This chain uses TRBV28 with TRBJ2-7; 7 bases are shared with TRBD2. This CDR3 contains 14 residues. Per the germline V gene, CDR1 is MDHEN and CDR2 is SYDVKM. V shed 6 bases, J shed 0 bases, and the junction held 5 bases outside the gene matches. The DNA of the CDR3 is TGTGCCAGCAGGGGGGGAGGGAGCTCCTACGAGCAGTACTTC. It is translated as CASRGGGSSYEQYF.

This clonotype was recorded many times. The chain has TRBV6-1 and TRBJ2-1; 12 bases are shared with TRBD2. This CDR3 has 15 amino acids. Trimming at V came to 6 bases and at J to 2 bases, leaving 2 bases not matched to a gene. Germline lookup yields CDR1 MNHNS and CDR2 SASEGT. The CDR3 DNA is TGTGCCAGCAGATCTAGCGGGAGGGCCTACAATGAGCAGTTCTTC. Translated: CASRSSGRAYNEQFF.

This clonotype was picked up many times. DNA for the CDR3: TGTGCCAGCAGTTTTCCAGGACAGAACACTGAAGCTTTCTTT. Protein: CASSFPGQNTEAFF. This chain connects TRBV6-9 to TRBJ1-1; weak D call: TRBD1 (5 bases). Deletions cut 4 bases from V and 1 base from J, with 10 bases between. Germline V gives CDR1 MNHGY, CDR2 SVAAGI. CDR3 length: 14 residues.

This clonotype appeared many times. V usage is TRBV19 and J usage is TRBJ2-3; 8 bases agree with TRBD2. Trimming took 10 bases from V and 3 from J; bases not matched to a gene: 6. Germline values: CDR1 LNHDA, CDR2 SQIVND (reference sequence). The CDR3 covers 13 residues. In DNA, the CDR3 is TGTGCCACGACTAGCGCTGGAACAGATACGCAGTATTTT. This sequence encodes CATTSAGTDTQYF.

Written as DNA, the CDR3 is TGCGCCAGCCTGCTGGAGGGGACAGATACGCAGTATTTT. This translates into CASLLEGTDTQYF. V is TRBV5-1 and J is TRBJ2-3; weak D call: TRBD2 (6 bases). V lost 7 bases and J 3 bases, leaving 12 bases between the germline ends. This CDR3 has 13 residues. Germline CDR1 reads SGHRS; CDR2 reads YFSETQ.

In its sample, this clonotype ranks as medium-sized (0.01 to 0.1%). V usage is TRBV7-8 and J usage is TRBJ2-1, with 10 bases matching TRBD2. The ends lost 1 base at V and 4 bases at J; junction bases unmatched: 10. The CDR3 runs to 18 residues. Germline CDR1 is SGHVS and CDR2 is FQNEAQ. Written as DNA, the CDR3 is TGTGCCAGCAGCTTAGGCTTTGCGACTAGCGGGTTATACAATGAGCAGTTCTTC. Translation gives CASSLGFATSGLYNEQFF.

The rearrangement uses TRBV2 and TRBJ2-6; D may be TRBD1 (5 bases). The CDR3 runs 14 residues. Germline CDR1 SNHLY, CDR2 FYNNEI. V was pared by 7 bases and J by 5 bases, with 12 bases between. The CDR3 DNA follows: TGTGCCAGCATCCCCTCGGACAGGGCCAACGTCCTGACTTTC. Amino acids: CASIPSDRANVLTF.